The rows below give T cell receptor beta chains drawn from one sample of a study of blood T cell repertoires in COVID-19. Sequenced by immunoSEQ multiplex PCR; TCRdb stores in-frame clones only, minus some. The sample lists some 270,000 clones; roughly 88% were seen once. Sequencing was performed on peripheral blood. All receptors come from a woman in her 70s with acute or convalescent COVID-19. The CDR3 runs from the conserved cysteine through the conserved F or W. D genes are given only for firm matches.

d_call	j_call	v_call	cdr3_aa	cdr3_nt
.	TRBJ1-3	TRBV6-5	CASSYSTTGFGNTIYF	TGTGCCAGCAGTTACTCGACAACAGGGTTTGGAAACACCATATATTTT
TRBD1	TRBJ2-5	TRBV25-1	CASSEGQVRETQYF	TGTGCCAGCAGTGAGGGACAGGTGAGGGAGACCCAGTACTTC
.	TRBJ1-2	TRBV10-1	CASSGQPFTGYTF	TGCGCCAGCAGCGGACAACCTTTCACCGGCTACACCTTC
.	TRBJ1-3	TRBV6-5	CASRSSGNTIYF	TGTGCCAGCAGGAGCTCTGGAAACACCATATATTTT
TRBD1	TRBJ2-2	TRBV7-9	CASSLIRGKTGELFF	TGTGCCAGCAGCTTAATCAGGGGGAAAACCGGGGAGCTGTTTTTT
TRBD1	TRBJ1-6	TRBV18	CASSRFGQGNSPLHF	TGTGCCAGCTCACGCTTCGGACAGGGGAATTCACCCCTCCACTTT
.	TRBJ1-5	TRBV7-2	CASSLSGPQHF	TGTGCCAGCAGCTTATCAGGGCCCCAGCATTTT
.	TRBJ1-5	TRBV4-2	CASSLEFYPSNQPQHF	TGTGCCAGCAGCCTGGAGTTCTACCCCAGCAATCAGCCCCAGCATTTT
.	TRBJ1-1	TRBV3-1/TRBV3-2	CAASSGTEAFF	TGTGCCGCGTCGAGCGGCACTGAAGCTTTCTTT
.	TRBJ2-6	TRBV7-3	CASSKQVSGANVLTF	TGTGCCAGCAGCAAACAGGTTTCTGGGGCCAACGTCCTGACTTTC